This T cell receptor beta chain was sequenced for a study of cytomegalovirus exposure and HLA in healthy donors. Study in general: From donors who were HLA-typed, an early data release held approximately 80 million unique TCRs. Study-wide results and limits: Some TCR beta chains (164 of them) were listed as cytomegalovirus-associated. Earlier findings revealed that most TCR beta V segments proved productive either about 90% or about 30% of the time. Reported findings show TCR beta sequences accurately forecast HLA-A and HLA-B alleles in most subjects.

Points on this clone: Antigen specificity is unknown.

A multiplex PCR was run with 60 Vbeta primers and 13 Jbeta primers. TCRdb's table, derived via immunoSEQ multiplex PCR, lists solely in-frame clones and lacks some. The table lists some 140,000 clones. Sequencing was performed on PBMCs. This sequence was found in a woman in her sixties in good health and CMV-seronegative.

The CDR3 sequence: CASSTIQETQYF. The CDR3 region has the DNA TGTGCCAGCAGTACAATCCAGGAGACCCAGTACTTC. The chain couples TRBV6-1 to TRBJ2-5; D unclear. The CDR3 contains 12 residues. Germline V gene data show CDR1 as MNHNS and CDR2 as SASEGT. Trimming removed 5 bases from V and 5 bases from J, with 9 bases in between.